This TCR beta chain was obtained from a study of blood T cell repertoires in COVID-19. Study context: The origin of the acute and convalescent COVID-19 samples was the United States, Italy and Spain. The analysed material was cDNA or gDNA that came from T cells, B-cell-depleted T cells, or PBMCs.

The authors' processing: It was from reference gene primer amplification that nucleated cell counts were estimated. Repertoires were generated with immunoSEQ multiplex PCR, while TCRdb's copy carries only in-frame clones and drops some. The V and J calls and the clone size are those of that table, but D and trimming were determined from the DNA. This sample has roughly 68,000 clones, with around four fifths found just once. Germline V lookup: CDR1 SEHNR, CDR2 FQNEAQ (reference sequence). CDR3 length: 15 amino acids. J was trimmed by 5 bases and V by 5 bases; bases with no gene match: 4. The specimen sequenced was peripheral blood. This sequence originates from a man between 60 and 75 years old with COVID-19, enrolled during active disease. The chain joins TRBV7-9 to TRBJ2-1; 12 bases match TRBD2. The CDR3 DNA reads TGTGCCAGCAGCCTAAGACTAGCGGGAGACAATGAGCAGTTCTTC. Its protein is CASSLRLAGDNEQFF.